This TCR beta chain was sequenced during a study of blood T cell repertoires in COVID-19. About the research overall: Donors in the United States, Italy and Spain gave samples during acute or convalescent COVID-19. PBMCs, B-cell-depleted T cells, or T cells provided the cDNA or gDNA that made up the material.

This clone was observed a single time. Germline loops: CDR1 KGHSH, CDR2 LQKENI. Trimming pared 5 bases from V and 4 bases from J, leaving 9 bases between. The CDR3 covers 12 residues. As processed by the authors: Estimation of nucleated cell counts relied on the amplification of reference gene primers. TCRdb's copy holds only in-frame clones and misses some; the assay was immunoSEQ multiplex PCR. That table is the source of V, J and clone size, and D and trimming were worked out from the DNA. This sample has over 250,000 clones, with 89% found just once. This TCR derives from a man aged 50 to 60 with acute or convalescent COVID-19. Sequencing was performed on peripheral blood. The chain employs TRBV18 and TRBJ2-7, with D perhaps TRBD1 (6 bases). The CDR3 protein is CASSEDRYEQYF. CDR3 nucleotides: TGTGCCAGCTCAGAAGACAGGTACGAGCAGTACTTC.